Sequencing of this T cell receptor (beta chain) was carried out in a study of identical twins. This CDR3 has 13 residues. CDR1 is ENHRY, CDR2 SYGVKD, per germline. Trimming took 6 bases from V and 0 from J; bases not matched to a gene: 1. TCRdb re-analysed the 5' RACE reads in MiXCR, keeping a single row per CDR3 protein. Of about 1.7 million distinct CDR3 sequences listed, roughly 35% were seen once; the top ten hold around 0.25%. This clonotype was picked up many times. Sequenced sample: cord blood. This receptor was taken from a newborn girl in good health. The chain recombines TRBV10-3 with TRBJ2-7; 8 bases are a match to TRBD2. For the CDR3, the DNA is TGTGCCATCAGGAGCGGGAGCTCCTACGAGCAGTACTTC. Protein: CAIRSGSSYEQYF.